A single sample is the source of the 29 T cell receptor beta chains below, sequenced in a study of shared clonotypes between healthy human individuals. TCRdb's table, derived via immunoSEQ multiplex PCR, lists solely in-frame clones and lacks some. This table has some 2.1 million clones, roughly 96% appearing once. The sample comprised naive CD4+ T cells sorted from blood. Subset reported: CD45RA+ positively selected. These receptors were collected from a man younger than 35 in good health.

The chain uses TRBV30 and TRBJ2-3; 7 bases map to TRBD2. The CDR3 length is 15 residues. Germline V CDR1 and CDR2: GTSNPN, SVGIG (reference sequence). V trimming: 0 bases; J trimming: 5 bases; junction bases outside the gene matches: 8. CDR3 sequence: CAWSVASGQRDTQYF. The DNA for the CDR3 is TGTGCCTGGAGTGTGGCTAGCGGCCAGCGAGATACGCAGTATTTT.

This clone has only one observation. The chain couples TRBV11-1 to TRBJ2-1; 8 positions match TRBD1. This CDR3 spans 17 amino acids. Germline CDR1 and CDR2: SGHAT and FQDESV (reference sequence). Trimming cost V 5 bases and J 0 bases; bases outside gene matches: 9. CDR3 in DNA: TGTGCCAGCAGCCGCCCCCACAGGGGGAGCTCCTACAATGAGCAGTTCTTC. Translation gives CASSRPHRGSSYNEQFF.

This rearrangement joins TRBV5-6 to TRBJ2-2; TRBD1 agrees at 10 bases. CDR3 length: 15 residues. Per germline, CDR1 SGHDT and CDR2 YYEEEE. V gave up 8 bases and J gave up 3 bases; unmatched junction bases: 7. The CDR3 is CASQGDRGHTGELFF. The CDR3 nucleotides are TGTGCCAGTCAGGGGGACAGGGGACACACCGGGGAGCTGTTTTTT. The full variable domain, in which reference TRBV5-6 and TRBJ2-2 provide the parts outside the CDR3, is DAGVTQSPTHLIKTRGQQVTLRCSPKSGHDTVSWYQQALGQGPQFIFQYYEEEERQRGNFPDRFSGHQFPNYSSELNVNALLLGDSALYLCASQGDRGHTGELFFGEGSRLTVL.

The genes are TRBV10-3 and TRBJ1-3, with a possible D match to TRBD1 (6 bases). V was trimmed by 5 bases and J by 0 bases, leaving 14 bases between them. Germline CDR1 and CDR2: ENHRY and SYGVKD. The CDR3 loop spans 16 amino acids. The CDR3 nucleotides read TGTGCCATCAGTAGCGGGACACCCAGCTCTGGAAACACCATATATTTT. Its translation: CAISSGTPSSGNTIYF.

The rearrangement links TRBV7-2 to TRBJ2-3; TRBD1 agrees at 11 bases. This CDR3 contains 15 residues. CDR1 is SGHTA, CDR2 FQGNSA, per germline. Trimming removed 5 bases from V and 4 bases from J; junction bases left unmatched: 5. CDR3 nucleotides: TGTGCCAGCAGCCCAGGGACAGGGGGGCCAGATACGCAGTATTTT. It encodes CASSPGTGGPDTQYF. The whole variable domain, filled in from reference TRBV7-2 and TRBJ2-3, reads GAGVSQSPSNKVTEKGKDVELRCDPISGHTALYWYRQSLGQGLEFLIYFQGNSAPDKSGLPSDRFSAERTGGSVSTLTIQRTQQEDSAVYLCASSPGTGGPDTQYFGPGTRLTVL.

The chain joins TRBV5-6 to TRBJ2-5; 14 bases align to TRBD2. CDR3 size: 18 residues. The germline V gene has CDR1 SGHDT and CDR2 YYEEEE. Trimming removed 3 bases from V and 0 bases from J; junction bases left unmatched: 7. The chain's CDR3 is CASSWGLAGAVYQETQYF. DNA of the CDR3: TGTGCCAGCAGCTGGGGACTAGCGGGAGCGGTCTACCAAGAGACCCAGTACTTC.

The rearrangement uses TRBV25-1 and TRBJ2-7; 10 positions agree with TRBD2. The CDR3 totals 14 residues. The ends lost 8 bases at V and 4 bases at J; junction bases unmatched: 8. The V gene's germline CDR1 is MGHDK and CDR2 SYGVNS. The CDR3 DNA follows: TGTGCCAGCGCCATAAGCGGGAGGGGTTACGAGCAGTACTTC. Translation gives CASAISGRGYEQYF.

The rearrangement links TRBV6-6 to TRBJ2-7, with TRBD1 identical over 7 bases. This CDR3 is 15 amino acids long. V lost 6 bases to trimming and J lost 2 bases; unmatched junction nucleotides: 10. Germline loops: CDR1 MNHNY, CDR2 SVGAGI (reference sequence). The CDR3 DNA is TGTGCCAGCAGCGCAACCGGGACAGTTACCTACGAGCAGTACTTC. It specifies CASSATGTVTYEQYF.

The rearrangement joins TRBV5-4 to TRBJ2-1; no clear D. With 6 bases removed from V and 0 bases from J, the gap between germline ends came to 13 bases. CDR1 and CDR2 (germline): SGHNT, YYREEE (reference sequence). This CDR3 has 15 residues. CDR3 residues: CASKNSLDSYNEQFF. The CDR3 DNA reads TGTGCCAGCAAGAACTCCCTTGACTCCTACAATGAGCAGTTCTTC.

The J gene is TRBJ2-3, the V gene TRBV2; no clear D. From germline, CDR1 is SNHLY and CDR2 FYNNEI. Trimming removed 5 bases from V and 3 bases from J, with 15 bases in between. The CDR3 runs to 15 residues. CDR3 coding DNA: TGTGCCAGCAGTCCGAGGCTACTGGGGACAGATACGCAGTATTTT. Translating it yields CASSPRLLGTDTQYF.

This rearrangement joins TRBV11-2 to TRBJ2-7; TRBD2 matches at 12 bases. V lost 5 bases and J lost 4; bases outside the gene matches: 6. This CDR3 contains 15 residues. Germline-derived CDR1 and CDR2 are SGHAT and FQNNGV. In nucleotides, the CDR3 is TGTGCCAGCAGCCAACGGACTAGCGGGACATACGAGCAGTACTTC. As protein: CASSQRTSGTYEQYF.

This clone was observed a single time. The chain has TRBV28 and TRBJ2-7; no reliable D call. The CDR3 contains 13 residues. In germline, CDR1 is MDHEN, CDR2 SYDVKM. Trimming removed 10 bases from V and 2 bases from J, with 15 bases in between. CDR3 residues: CATILTNTYEQYF. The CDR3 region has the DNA TGTGCCACCATCCTGACAAATACCTACGAGCAGTACTTC.

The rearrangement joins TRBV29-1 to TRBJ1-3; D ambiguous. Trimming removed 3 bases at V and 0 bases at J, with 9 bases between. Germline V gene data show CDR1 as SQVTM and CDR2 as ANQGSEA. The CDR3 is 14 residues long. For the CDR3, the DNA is TGCAGCGTTGATCTAGGATACTCTGGAAACACCATATATTTT. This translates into CSVDLGYSGNTIYF.

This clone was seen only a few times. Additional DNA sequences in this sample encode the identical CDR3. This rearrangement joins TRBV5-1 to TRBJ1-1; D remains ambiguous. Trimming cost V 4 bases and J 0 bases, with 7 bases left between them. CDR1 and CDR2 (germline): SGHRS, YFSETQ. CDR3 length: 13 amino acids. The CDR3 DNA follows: TGCGCCAGCAGCCGGAACTTGAACACTGAAGCTTTCTTT. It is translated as CASSRNLNTEAFF.

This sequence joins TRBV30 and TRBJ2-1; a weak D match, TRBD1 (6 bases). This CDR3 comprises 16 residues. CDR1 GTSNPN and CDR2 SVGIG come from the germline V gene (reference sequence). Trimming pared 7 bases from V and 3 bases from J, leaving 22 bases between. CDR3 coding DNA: TGTGCCTTTCATTACCTAACAGGGAACTTCTACAATGAGCAGTTCTTC. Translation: CAFHYLTGNFYNEQFF.

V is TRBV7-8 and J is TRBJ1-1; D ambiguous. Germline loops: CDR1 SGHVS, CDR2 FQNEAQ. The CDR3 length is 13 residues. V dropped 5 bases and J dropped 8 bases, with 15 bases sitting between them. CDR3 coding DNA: TGTGCCAGCAGCCAATCCCGGGGAACCGAAGCTTTCTTT. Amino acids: CASSQSRGTEAFF.

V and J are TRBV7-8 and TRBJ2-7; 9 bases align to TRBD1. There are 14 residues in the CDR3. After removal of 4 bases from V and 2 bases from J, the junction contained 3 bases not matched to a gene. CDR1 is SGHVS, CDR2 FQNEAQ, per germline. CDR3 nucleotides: TGTGCCAGCAGCTCGACAGGGGGGACCTACGAGCAGTACTTC. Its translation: CASSSTGGTYEQYF.

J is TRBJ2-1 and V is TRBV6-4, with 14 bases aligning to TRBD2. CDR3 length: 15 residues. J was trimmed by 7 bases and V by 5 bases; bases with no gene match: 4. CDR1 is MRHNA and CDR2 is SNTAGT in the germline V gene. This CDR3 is CASSRTSGRWNEQFF. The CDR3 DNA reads TGTGCCAGCAGTCGGACTAGCGGGAGGTGGAATGAGCAGTTCTTC.

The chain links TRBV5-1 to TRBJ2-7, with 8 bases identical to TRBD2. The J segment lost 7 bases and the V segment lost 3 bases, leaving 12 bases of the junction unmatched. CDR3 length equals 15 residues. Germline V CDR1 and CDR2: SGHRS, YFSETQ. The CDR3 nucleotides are TGCGCCAGCAGCTCGGACGTCGGGGGGGCGGCGGAGCAGTACTTC. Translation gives CASSSDVGGAAEQYF.

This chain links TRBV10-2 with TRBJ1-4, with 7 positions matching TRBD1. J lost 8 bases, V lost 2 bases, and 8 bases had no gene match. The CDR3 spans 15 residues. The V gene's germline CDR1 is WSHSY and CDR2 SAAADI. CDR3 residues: CASSEQGVGSEKLFF. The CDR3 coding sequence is TGCGCCAGCAGTGAGCAGGGGGTGGGTTCCGAAAAACTGTTTTTT.

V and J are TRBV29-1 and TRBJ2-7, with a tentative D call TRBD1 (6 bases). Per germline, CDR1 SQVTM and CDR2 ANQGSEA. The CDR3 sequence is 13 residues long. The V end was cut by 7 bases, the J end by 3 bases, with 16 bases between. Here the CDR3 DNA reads TGCAGCGCGACAGGTGCTCCTATCTACGAGCAGTACTTC. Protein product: CSATGAPIYEQYF.

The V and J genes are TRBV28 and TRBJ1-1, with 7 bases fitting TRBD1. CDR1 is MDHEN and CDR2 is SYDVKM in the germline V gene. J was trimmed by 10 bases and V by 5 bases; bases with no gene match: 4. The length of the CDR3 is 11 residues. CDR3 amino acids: CASSNHRGAFF. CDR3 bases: TGTGCCAGCAGTAACCACAGGGGAGCTTTCTTT. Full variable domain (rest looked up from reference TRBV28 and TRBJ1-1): DVKVTQSSRYLVKRTGEKVFLECVQDMDHENMFWYRQDPGLGLRLIYFSYDVKMKEKGDIPEGYSVSREKKERFSLILESASTNQTSMYLCASSNHRGAFFGQGTRLTVV.

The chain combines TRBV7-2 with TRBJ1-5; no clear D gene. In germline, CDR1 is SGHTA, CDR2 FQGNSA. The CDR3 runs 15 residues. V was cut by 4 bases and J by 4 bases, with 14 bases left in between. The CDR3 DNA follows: TGTGCCAGCAGCTCCGTGGCGGAGTTAAATCAGCCCCAGCATTTT. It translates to CASSSVAELNQPQHF.

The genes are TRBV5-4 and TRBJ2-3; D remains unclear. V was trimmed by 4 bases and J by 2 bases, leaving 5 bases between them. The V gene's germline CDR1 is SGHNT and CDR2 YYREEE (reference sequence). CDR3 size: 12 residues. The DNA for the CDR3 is TGTGCCAGCAGCGGTGACACAGATACGCAGTATTTT. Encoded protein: CASSGDTDTQYF.

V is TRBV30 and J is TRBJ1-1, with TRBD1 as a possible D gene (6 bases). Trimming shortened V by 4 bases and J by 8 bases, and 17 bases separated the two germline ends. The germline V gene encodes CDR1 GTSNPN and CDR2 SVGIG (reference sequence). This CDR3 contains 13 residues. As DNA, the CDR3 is TGTGCCTGGAAGGGGGACGGGTACTGGGAAGCTTTCTTT. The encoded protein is CAWKGDGYWEAFF.

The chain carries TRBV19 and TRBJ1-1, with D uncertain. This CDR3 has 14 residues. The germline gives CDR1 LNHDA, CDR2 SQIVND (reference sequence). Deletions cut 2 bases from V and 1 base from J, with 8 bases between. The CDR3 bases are TGTGCCAGTAGTATAAGGTACGGGAACACTGAAGCTTTCTTT. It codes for CASSIRYGNTEAFF.

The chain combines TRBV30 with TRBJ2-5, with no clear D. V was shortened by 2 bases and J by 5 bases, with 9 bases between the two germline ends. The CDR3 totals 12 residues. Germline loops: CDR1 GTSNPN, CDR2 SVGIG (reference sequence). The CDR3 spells CAWSIVEETQYF. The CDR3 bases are TGTGCCTGGAGTATTGTCGAGGAGACCCAGTACTTC.

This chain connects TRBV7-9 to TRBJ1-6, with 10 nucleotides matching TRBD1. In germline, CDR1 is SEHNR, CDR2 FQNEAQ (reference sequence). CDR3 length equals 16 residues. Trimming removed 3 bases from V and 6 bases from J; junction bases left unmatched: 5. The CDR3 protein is CASSFGQGDGNSPLHF. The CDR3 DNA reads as TGTGCCAGCAGCTTCGGACAGGGGGACGGTAATTCACCCCTCCACTTT.

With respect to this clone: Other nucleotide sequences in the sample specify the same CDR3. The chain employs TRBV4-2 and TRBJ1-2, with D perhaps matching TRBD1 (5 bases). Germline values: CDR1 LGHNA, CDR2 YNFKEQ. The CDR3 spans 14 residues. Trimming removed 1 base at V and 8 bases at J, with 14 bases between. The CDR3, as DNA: TGTGCCAGCAGCCAAGTAGGGCAGGGTGTGGGCTACACCTTC. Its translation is CASSQVGQGVGYTF.